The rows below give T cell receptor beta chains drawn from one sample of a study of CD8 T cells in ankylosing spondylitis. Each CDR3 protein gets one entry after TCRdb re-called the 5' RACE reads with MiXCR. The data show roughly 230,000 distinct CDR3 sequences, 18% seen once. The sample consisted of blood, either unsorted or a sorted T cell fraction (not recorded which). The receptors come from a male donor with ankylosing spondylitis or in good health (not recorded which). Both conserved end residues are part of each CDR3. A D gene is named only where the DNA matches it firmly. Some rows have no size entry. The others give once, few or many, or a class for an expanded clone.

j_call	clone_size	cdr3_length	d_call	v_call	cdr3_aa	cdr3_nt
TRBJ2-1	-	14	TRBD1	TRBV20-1	CSAEADRGLHEQFF	TGCAGTGCTGAGGCGGACAGGGGGCTTCATGAGCAGTTCTTC
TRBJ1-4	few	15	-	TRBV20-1	CSARDQGRANEKLFF	TGCAGTGCTAGAGATCAGGGCAGGGCTAATGAAAAACTGTTTTTT
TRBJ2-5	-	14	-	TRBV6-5	CTSSYVETPRAQYF	TGTACCAGCAGTTACGTTGAGACACCAAGGGCCCAGTACTTC
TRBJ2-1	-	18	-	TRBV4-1	CASSQNKFAERSYNEQFF	TGCGCCAGCAGCCAAAACAAATTCGCGGAGAGGTCCTACAATGAGCAGTTCTTC
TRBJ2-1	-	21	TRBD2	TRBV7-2	CASSLAIIRGLAGGAYNEQFF	TGTGCCAGCAGCTTAGCAATTATACGGGGACTAGCGGGAGGGGCGTACAATGAGCAGTTCTTC
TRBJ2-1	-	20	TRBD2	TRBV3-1	CASSQDIMASGILGYNEQFF	TGTGCCAGCAGCCAAGATATCATGGCTAGCGGGATCCTGGGCTACAATGAGCAGTTCTTC
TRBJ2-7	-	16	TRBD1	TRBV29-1	CSVGLPTTGEPYEQYF	TGCAGCGTTGGCCTCCCCACGACAGGGGAGCCCTACGAGCAGTACTTC
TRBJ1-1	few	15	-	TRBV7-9	CASSGWGGTNTEAFF	TGTGCCAGCAGCGGATGGGGGGGGACGAACACTGAAGCTTTCTTT
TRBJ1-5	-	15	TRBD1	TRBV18	CASSGTDYSNQPQHF	TGTGCCAGCTCCGGGACAGATTATAGCAATCAGCCCCAGCATTTT
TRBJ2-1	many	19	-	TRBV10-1	CASSEGDGPGPATYNEQFF	TGCGCCAGCAGTGAGGGGGATGGTCCGGGGCCCGCGACCTACAATGAGCAGTTCTTC
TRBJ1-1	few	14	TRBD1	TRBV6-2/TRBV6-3	CASSDPRGQGEAFF	TGTGCCAGCAGTGACCCAAGGGGACAGGGTGAAGCTTTCTTT
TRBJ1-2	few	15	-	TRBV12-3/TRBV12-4	CASSTPQDTNYGYTF	TGTGCCAGCAGTACCCCCCAGGACACTAACTATGGCTACACCTTC
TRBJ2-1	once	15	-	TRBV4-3	CASSHQRAPYNEQFF	TGCGCCAGCAGCCACCAGCGGGCCCCTTACAATGAGCAGTTCTTC
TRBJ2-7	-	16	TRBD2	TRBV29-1	CSVAGTSGRGSYEQYF	TGCAGCGTTGCAGGGACTAGCGGGAGAGGGTCCTACGAGCAGTACTTC
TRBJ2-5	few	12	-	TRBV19	CASSSLEETQYF	TGTGCCAGTAGCTCTCTCGAAGAGACCCAGTACTTC
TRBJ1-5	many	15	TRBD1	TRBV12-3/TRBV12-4	CASSSSTGGNQPQHF	TGTGCCAGCAGTTCCTCTACAGGGGGCAATCAGCCCCAGCATTTT
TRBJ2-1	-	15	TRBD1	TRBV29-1	CSVPPPGQFYNEQFF	TGCAGCGTTCCCCCGCCGGGACAGTTCTACAATGAGCAGTTCTTC